This T cell receptor beta chain was identified during a study of cytomegalovirus exposure and HLA in healthy donors. About the research overall: There were 350 to 450 genotyped donors. Of these, 81% fell in the genetic ancestry cluster associated with self-reported Caucasian donors.

V was cut by 0 bases and J by 8 bases, with 16 bases left in between. This CDR3 has 15 residues. The germline gives CDR1 MNHEY, CDR2 SVGAGI. The study ran its PCR with 60 Vbeta and 13 Jbeta primers. The repertoire was sequenced with immunoSEQ multiplex PCR; TCRdb's copy has only in-frame clones and lacks some. The sample yields 150,000 to 200,000 clones, 70% to 80% seen once. The origin of this receptor is a woman in her thirties in good health and CMV-seropositive. The specimen sequenced was PBMCs. The chain combines TRBV6-5 with TRBJ1-2; D may be TRBD1 (6 bases). CDR3 in amino acids: CASSYSSMGGGGYTF. Written as DNA, the CDR3 is TGTGCCAGCAGTTACTCGAGTATGGGAGGGGGAGGCTACACCTTC.